What follows describes a single TCR beta chain. V was clipped by 4 bases and J by 6 bases; unmatched bases: 6. The CDR3 spans 15 residues. The germline V gene has CDR1 SGHRS and CDR2 YFSETQ. The data derive from a study of blood T cell repertoires in COVID-19. Overall study context: Some COVID-19 samples were acute and others convalescent; all came from the United States, Italy and Spain. Nucleic acid was either cDNA or gDNA, and it came from T cells, B-cell-depleted T cells, or PBMCs.

Methods used by the authors: It was from reference gene primer amplification that nucleated cell counts were estimated. Profiling relied on immunoSEQ multiplex PCR, and the TCRdb table lists in-frame clones only, not all of them. The V and J calls and clone size come from that table; D and trimming were worked out from the DNA. The sample lists more than 15,000 clones; about nine tenths were seen once. Sequencing used peripheral blood. The chain joins TRBV5-1 to TRBJ2-3; TRBD2 matches 12 bases. The clonotype comes from a human donor in a cohort sampled during active COVID-19. The donor label of this sample is uncertain. CDR3 nucleotide sequence: TGCGCCAGCAGCCCCCCTAGCGGGAGGGGCGATACGCAGTATTTT. It yields the protein CASSPPSGRGDTQYF.